The present T cell receptor (beta chain) was sequenced within a study of T cell changes during pregnancy in multiple sclerosis. The V gene's germline CDR1 is LNHDA and CDR2 SQIVND (reference sequence). Between the trimmed V and J ends, which lost 8 bases and 0 bases, there was a span of 14 bases. This CDR3 is 15 amino acids long. Here immunoSEQ multiplex PCR was the method, and the copy in TCRdb shows in-frame clones only, minus some. The sample gives around 52,000 clones, over 80% of which show up once; around 0.16% is in the top ten. This TCR was sampled from a female donor in good health, enrolled as a control in a pregnancy study. The chain links TRBV19 to TRBJ1-5, with D unclear. The material sequenced was CD4+ T cells from peripheral blood mononuclear cells, taken after pregnancy. The CDR3 here is CASLDYRGSNQPQHF. In DNA form, the CDR3 reads TGTGCCAGTCTGGATTATCGGGGTAGCAATCAGCCCCAGCATTTT.